This T cell receptor (beta chain) was recovered during a study of vaccination effects on CD4 cells after COVID-19. After roughly 11 days in culture, the CD4+ T cells were isolated. The CDR3 sequence is 11 residues long. The germline CDR1 and CDR2 sequences are MNHNY and SVGAGI (reference sequence). Trimming took off 7 bases at V and 4 bases at J, with 8 bases between the two ends. This clone was detected only a few times. Its antigen is not known. Assay: immunoSEQ multiplex PCR; the TCRdb copy retains only in-frame clones and omits some. The table has 35,000 to 40,000 clones, around 79% seen once. V gene TRBV6-6 combines with J gene TRBJ2-7, with no clear D. Material: CD4+ T cells from PBMCs cultured without peptide, obtained before COVID-19 vaccination. This receptor was obtained from a human donor who received a COVID-19 vaccine. The CDR3: CASTQRYEQYF. DNA of the CDR3: TGTGCCAGCACCCAGAGATACGAGCAGTACTTC.